This entry lists 13 T cell receptor beta chains sequenced from one sample in a study of blood T cell repertoires in COVID-19. Assay: immunoSEQ multiplex PCR; the TCRdb copy retains only in-frame clones and omits some. The sample lists around 89,000 clones; roughly nine tenths were seen once. Sequencing was done on a sample of peripheral blood. The source is a man aged 50 or older with acute or convalescent COVID-19.

The V and J genes are TRBV5-1 and TRBJ1-2; weak D call: TRBD1 (6 bases). CDR1 is SGHRS and CDR2 is YFSETQ in the germline V gene. The CDR3 has 13 residues. V was cut by 0 bases and J by 3 bases, with 6 bases left in between. DNA for the CDR3: TGCGCCAGCAGCTTGGAGGGGGACTATGGCTACACCTTC. This gives the protein CASSLEGDYGYTF.

This clone was seen only a few times. The CDR3 region is CAWSPFNEKLFF. The CDR3 nucleotides read TGTGCCTGGAGTCCATTTAATGAAAAACTGTTTTTT. The chain links TRBV30 to TRBJ1-4; D call uncertain. The CDR3 is 12 amino acids. The V gene's germline CDR1 is GTSNPN and CDR2 SVGIG (reference sequence). V was shortened by 2 bases and J by 4 bases, with 5 bases between the two germline ends.

The V call is TRBV4-2, the J call TRBJ2-6; D unresolved. Per the germline V gene, CDR1 is LGHNA and CDR2 is YNFKEQ. There are 16 residues in the CDR3. V lost 0 bases to trimming and J lost 0 bases, with 6 bases between them. The CDR3 region is CASSQDPVSGANVLTF. In nucleotides, the CDR3 is TGTGCCAGCAGCCAAGACCCAGTCTCTGGGGCCAACGTCCTGACTTTC.

The gene calls are TRBV6-5 and TRBJ2-3; 11 bases map to TRBD2. This CDR3 spans 16 amino acids. The J segment lost 7 bases and the V segment lost 0 bases, leaving 6 bases of the junction unmatched. The V gene's germline CDR1 is MNHEY and CDR2 SVGAGI. The CDR3 spells CASSYSVAGGPNTQYF. CDR3 bases: TGTGCCAGCAGTTACTCGGTAGCGGGGGGGCCCAATACGCAGTATTTT.

The chain carries TRBV6-5 and TRBJ2-7; the match to TRBD1 covers 10 bases. Germline CDR1 MNHEY, CDR2 SVGAGI. V shed 4 bases, J shed 5 bases, and the junction held 5 bases outside the gene matches. The CDR3 runs to 14 residues. The CDR3 protein is CASSSGTGANEQYF. Here the CDR3 DNA reads TGTGCCAGCAGTTCCGGGACAGGGGCGAACGAGCAGTACTTC.

This clone is a singleton in its sample. DNA for the CDR3: TGTGCCAGCAGTGACTCGGATTCAGGGGCCTCTGGGGCCAACGTCCTGACTTTC. Protein: CASSDSDSGASGANVLTF. This rearrangement joins TRBV6-4 to TRBJ2-6; D may be TRBD1 (6 bases). The CDR3 consists of 18 residues. V was clipped by 0 bases and J by 0 bases, with 12 bases between them. Germline assignment: CDR1 MRHNA and CDR2 SNTAGT.

Worth noting for this clone: One end of the junction fails to match germline, which may point to a read error. V is TRBV18 and J is TRBJ1-5, with unresolved D. Germline CDR1 reads KGHSH; CDR2 reads LQKENI. The CDR3 is made up of 16 amino acids. The CDR3 protein is CASSPSGGYSNHPQHF. The CDR3 coding sequence is TGTGCCAGCTCGCCGAGCGGCGGGTATAGCAATCATCCCCAGCATTTT.

This rearrangement joins TRBV28 to TRBJ1-1, with no clear D. The CDR3 runs 13 residues. Germline V lookup: CDR1 MDHEN, CDR2 SYDVKM. V was pared by 9 bases and J by 7 bases, with 18 bases between. The CDR3 spells CASRAGGLLEAFF. CDR3 nucleotides: TGTGCCAGTCGCGCGGGAGGCCTCCTTGAAGCTTTCTTT. Full variable domain (outside the CDR3, taken from reference TRBV28 and TRBJ1-1): DVKVTQSSRYLVKRTGEKVFLECVQDMDHENMFWYRQDPGLGLRLIYFSYDVKMKEKGDIPEGYSVSREKKERFSLILESASTNQTSMYLCASRAGGLLEAFFGQGTRLTVV.

The chain combines TRBV11-3 with TRBJ1-1; D not resolved. The CDR3 is 9 amino acids. The ends were cut back, 5 bases at V and 11 bases at J, with 6 bases in the middle. Germline V CDR1 and CDR2: SGHNT, YENEEA. The CDR3 sequence is CASSRGAFF. CDR3 nucleotide sequence: TGTGCCAGCAGCCGAGGGGCTTTCTTT.

The sample holds a few counts of this clone. CDR3 loop: CASSLAQGYEQYF. Written as DNA, the CDR3 is TGTGCCAGCAGCTTGGCACAGGGTTACGAGCAGTACTTC. The chain couples TRBV5-6 to TRBJ2-7; perhaps TRBD1 as D (6 bases). V was clipped by 0 bases and J by 4 bases, with 8 bases between them. The CDR3 covers 13 residues. Germline CDR1 and CDR2: SGHDT and YYEEEE.

The chain uses TRBV9 and TRBJ2-3, with D perhaps matching TRBD2 (6 bases). Germline V gene sequence: CDR1 SGDLS, CDR2 YYNGEE. Trimming pared 4 bases from V and 4 bases from J, leaving 13 bases between. This CDR3 has 14 residues. The DNA for the CDR3 is TGTGCCAGCAGCTTACGACTAGTGGCAGATACGCAGTATTTT. Protein: CASSLRLVADTQYF. Together with reference TRBV9 and TRBJ2-3, the CDR3 gives the full variable domain: DSGVTQTPKHLITATGQRVTLRCSPRSGDLSVYWYQQSLDQGLQFLIQYYNGEERAKGNILERFSAQQFPDLHSELNLSSLELGDSALYFCASSLRLVADTQYFGPGTRLTVL.

This rearrangement joins TRBV7-2 to TRBJ1-5; TRBD1 matches at 7 bases. Trimming cost V 4 bases and J 6 bases; bases outside gene matches: 3. The germline V gene encodes CDR1 SGHTA and CDR2 FQGNSA. The CDR3 consists of 13 residues. This CDR3 reads CASSSTGSQPQHF. In DNA, the CDR3 is TGTGCCAGCAGCTCGACAGGGAGTCAGCCCCAGCATTTT.

This clone was seen once. This chain links TRBV15 with TRBJ2-3; 12 nucleotides match TRBD2. V dropped 2 bases and J dropped 5; count of bases not matched to a gene: 5. This CDR3 comprises 16 residues. Germline loops: CDR1 LNHNV, CDR2 YYDKDF (reference sequence). CDR3 nucleotide sequence: TGTGCCACCAGCAGACCTAGCGGGGGGGCACAAGATACGCAGTATTTT. Its protein product is CATSRPSGGAQDTQYF.